The 27 T cell receptor beta chains below were found in one sample sequenced in a study of beta chain features in type 1 diabetes listed by TCRdb under 2018. Summary of the overall study and its limitations: In all four CD4+ subsets, TCRB CDR3 length was moderately but significantly shorter in type 1 diabetes patients.

Their antigens are not known. Receptors were amplified or captured by the immunoSEQ multiplex PCR assay. The High Capacity cDNA Reverse Transcription Kit was used to reverse transcribe all of the isolated RNA, meaning that expressed TCRB transcripts were what got sequenced. TCRdb limited this immuneACCESS table to in-frame rearrangements with V and J called. A share of clones is missing; checked studies link under half to unresolved V genes, and the rest is unexplained. This sample lists roughly 150,000 clones; around 9% were detected once. Clones ranked in the top ten supply about 0.65% of the sample. The specimen sequenced was central memory CD4+ T cells from blood. These receptors were obtained from a woman aged 25 to 45 with type 1 diabetes.

There are a few counts of this clone. J is TRBJ1-1 and V is TRBV7-9; a weak D match, TRBD1 (5 bases). The CDR3 length is 13 residues. Germline V gene sequence: CDR1 SEHNR, CDR2 FQNEAQ (reference sequence). Deletions cut 7 bases from V and 3 bases from J, with 12 bases between. CDR3 protein: CASKWGGDTEAFF. Written as DNA, the CDR3 is TGTGCCAGCAAGTGGGGGGGTGACACTGAAGCTTTCTTT.

The chain joins TRBV7-2 to TRBJ2-5; D might be TRBD2 (5 bases). V was cut by 3 bases and J by 5 bases, with 19 bases left in between. The CDR3 totals 16 residues. CDR1 is SGHTA and CDR2 is FQGNSA in the germline V gene. The CDR3 reads CASSFTGSSPYETQYF. The CDR3 bases are TGTGCCAGCAGCTTCACGGGATCGTCCCCCTATGAGACCCAGTACTTC.

The rearrangement uses TRBV6-5 and TRBJ2-7; 8 positions agree with TRBD1. Per germline, CDR1 MNHEY and CDR2 SVGAGI. The CDR3 extends over 15 amino acids. The trim removed 0 bases at V and 4 bases at J, leaving 5 bases unmatched. CDR3: CASSYSTGGSYEQYF. The CDR3 coding sequence is TGTGCCAGCAGTTACTCCACAGGGGGGAGTTACGAGCAGTACTTC.

This clone turned up a few times. Written as DNA, the CDR3 is TGTGCCAGCAGCCCGGACAGGGAAACTGAAGCTTTCTTT. Amino acids: CASSPDRETEAFF. The rearrangement links TRBV7-3 to TRBJ1-1; 8 nucleotides line up with TRBD1. Per germline, CDR1 SGHTA and CDR2 FQGTGA. V dropped 5 bases and J dropped 5; count of bases not matched to a gene: 4. This CDR3 has 13 residues.

This clone came up many times. The chain is built from TRBV5-4 and TRBJ2-1; 8 nucleotides agree with TRBD2. Germline-derived CDR1 and CDR2 are SGHNT and YYREEE (reference sequence). Trimming at V came to 4 bases and at J to 4 bases, leaving 4 bases not matched to a gene. The length of the CDR3 is 14 residues. CDR3 residues: CASSTGLEYNEQFF. CDR3 coding DNA: TGTGCCAGCAGCACGGGACTAGAGTACAATGAGCAGTTCTTC.

This clone was detected a few times. The chain has TRBV7-9 and TRBJ2-2, with D possibly matching TRBD2 (5 bases). Germline V CDR1 and CDR2: SEHNR, FQNEAQ (reference sequence). The ends were cut back, 1 base at V and 5 bases at J, with 5 bases in the middle. The CDR3 contains 13 residues. For the CDR3, the DNA is TGTGCCAGCAGCTTAGGAGGGACCGGGGAGCTGTTTTTT. Amino acid sequence: CASSLGGTGELFF.

This clone turned up a few times. The V call is TRBV16, the J call TRBJ1-5; 8 bases agree with TRBD1. The J segment lost 5 bases and the V segment lost 0 bases, leaving 12 bases of the junction unmatched. The CDR3 loop spans 18 amino acids. Germline lookup yields CDR1 KGHSY and CDR2 FQNENV. The CDR3 loop reads CASSQSLGTGGSHQPQHF. Here the CDR3 DNA reads TGTGCCAGCAGCCAATCTCTAGGCACAGGGGGGTCCCATCAGCCCCAGCATTTT.

V is TRBV19 and J is TRBJ1-5; 11 bases line up with TRBD1. This CDR3 spans 15 amino acids. CDR1 and CDR2 from the germline V gene are LNHDA and SQIVND (reference sequence). The V segment lost 7 bases and the J segment 6 bases; nucleotides outside the gene matches: 8. In nucleotides, the CDR3 is TGTGCCAGTAACCCCGGGACAGGGGGAGGTCAGCCCCAGCATTTT. Protein product: CASNPGTGGGQPQHF. Drawing the rest from reference TRBV19 and TRBJ1-5, the complete variable domain is DGGITQSPKYLFRKEGQNVTLSCEQNLNHDAMYWYRQDPGQGLRLIYYSQIVNDFQKGDIAEGYSVSREKKESFPLTVTSAQKNPTAFYLCASNPGTGGGQPQHFGDGTRLSIL.

The chain carries TRBV6-5 and TRBJ2-7, with 9 bases fitting TRBD1. The V and J ends lost 5 bases and 5 bases, in that order; junction bases with no gene match: 10. The CDR3 runs 15 residues. Germline V gene lookup returns CDR1 MNHEY and CDR2 SVGAGI. The CDR3 DNA reads as TGTGCCAGCAGTCGAACCGCCGGGACAGGGCACGAGCAGTACTTC. Protein: CASSRTAGTGHEQYF.

This clone was counted ten times or more. The rearrangement joins TRBV28 to TRBJ2-4; D is possibly TRBD2 (7 bases). Trimming took 4 bases from V and 9 from J, leaving 16 bases between them. This CDR3 spans 14 amino acids. Germline-derived CDR1 and CDR2 are MDHEN and SYDVKM. The CDR3 nucleotides read TGTGCCAGCAGTTCCCCGGGGGGCGTGGGCATTCAGTACTTC. It translates to CASSSPGGVGIQYF.

This sequence joins TRBV29-1 and TRBJ2-1; D remains unclear. The CDR3 covers 13 residues. In germline, CDR1 is SQVTM, CDR2 ANQGSEA. Trimming stripped 4 bases from V and 2 bases from J, with 9 bases between. The CDR3 DNA reads as TGCAGCGTTGCGGCTGCGGCCTACAATGAGCAGTTCTTC. As protein: CSVAAAAYNEQFF.

The V call is TRBV28, the J call TRBJ1-4; TRBD1 might be the D (6 bases). V was shortened by 6 bases and J by 7 bases, with 9 bases between the two germline ends. The length of the CDR3 is 12 residues. The germline V gene has CDR1 MDHEN and CDR2 SYDVKM. CDR3 coding DNA: TGTGCCAGCAGGCAGGGGAGTGAAAAACTGTTTTTT. It codes for CASRQGSEKLFF.

This rearrangement joins TRBV29-1 to TRBJ1-2; 11 nucleotides line up with TRBD1. The germline V gene encodes CDR1 SQVTM and CDR2 ANQGSEA. CDR3 length equals 12 residues. V was pared by 6 bases and J by 3 bases, with 0 bases of the junction left unmatched. DNA for the CDR3: TGCAGCGTGGGACAGGGGGACTATGGCTACACCTTC. It yields the protein CSVGQGDYGYTF. The variable domain in full, with the rest retrieved from reference TRBV29-1 and TRBJ1-2, is SAVISQKPSRDICQRGTSLTIQCQVDSQVTMMFWYRQQPGQSLTLIATANQGSEATYESGFVIDKFPISRPNLTFSTLTVSNMSPEDSSIYLCSVGQGDYGYTFGSGTRLTVV.

In this sample, this clone turned up a few times. This sequence joins TRBV14 and TRBJ2-5, with TRBD1 matching over 10 bases. V lost 2 bases to trimming and J lost 4 bases; unmatched junction nucleotides: 7. The V gene's germline CDR1 is SGHDN and CDR2 FVKESK. The CDR3 runs 16 residues. The CDR3 loop reads CASSQLTGGRGETQYF. The CDR3, as DNA: TGTGCCAGCAGCCAACTGACAGGGGGCAGGGGAGAGACCCAGTACTTC.

The rearrangement uses TRBV27 and TRBJ1-5; 8 positions match TRBD1. This CDR3 is 14 amino acids long. The germline CDR1 and CDR2 sequences are MNHEY and SMNVEV (reference sequence). The junction had 1 base not matched to a gene; V was cut back by 0 bases and J by 6 bases. The CDR3 is CASSLSDRAQPQHF. Written as DNA, the CDR3 is TGTGCCAGCAGTTTATCGGACAGGGCTCAGCCCCAGCATTTT.

The J gene is TRBJ1-5, the V gene TRBV4-2; D perhaps matches TRBD1 (5 bases). Germline assignment: CDR1 LGHNA and CDR2 YNFKEQ. V lost 4 bases, J lost 4 bases, and 23 bases lay in between. The CDR3 sequence is 18 residues long. The CDR3: CASSRDSILTAPNQPQHF. The CDR3 DNA reads as TGTGCCAGCAGCCGAGACTCTATATTGACAGCTCCGAATCAGCCCCAGCATTTT.

There are a few counts of this clone. The CDR3 DNA follows: TGTGCCAGCAGCTTAGCGGGCCTCACAGATACGCAGTATTTT. This gives the protein CASSLAGLTDTQYF. The rearrangement joins TRBV5-4 to TRBJ2-3; tentatively, D is TRBD2 (6 bases). CDR1 is SGHNT and CDR2 is YYREEE in the germline V gene (reference sequence). The CDR3 is made up of 14 amino acids. Trimming pared 2 bases from V and 2 bases from J, leaving 9 bases between.

This clone was counted between two and nine times. This chain uses TRBV27 with TRBJ1-2, with D tentatively TRBD1 (6 bases). CDR3 size: 14 residues. Trimming removed 6 bases at V and 4 bases at J, with 15 bases between. Germline V lookup: CDR1 MNHEY, CDR2 SMNVEV (reference sequence). The CDR3 is CASRPGQSIYGYTF. The CDR3 nucleotides are TGTGCCAGCAGGCCCGGACAGAGCATCTATGGCTACACCTTC.

This clone was counted only a few times. The genes are TRBV7-9 and TRBJ2-1; TRBD1 might be the D (5 bases). Between the trimmed V and J ends, which lost 4 bases and 8 bases, there was a span of 15 bases. Looked up from germline, CDR1 is SEHNR and CDR2 is FQNEAQ (reference sequence). The CDR3 extends over 14 amino acids. Written as DNA, the CDR3 is TGTGCCAGCAGCTGGGGCCGCACCGAGGATGAGCAGTTCTTC. Its protein product is CASSWGRTEDEQFF.

This clone was recorded a few times. The chain is built from TRBV18 and TRBJ2-7; tentatively, D is TRBD1 (6 bases). Trimming left V 4 bases short and J 3 bases short, with 10 bases between. The CDR3 is 13 residues long. Germline loops: CDR1 KGHSH, CDR2 LQKENI. The CDR3 nucleotides read TGTGCCAGCTCACGAGCGGACAGCTACGAGCAGTACTTC. This sequence encodes CASSRADSYEQYF.

This clone was picked up a small number of times. J is TRBJ2-3 and V is TRBV30; maybe TRBD2 (5 bases). This CDR3 is built from 13 residues. The germline CDR1 and CDR2 sequences are GTSNPN and SVGIG (reference sequence). V was trimmed by 5 bases and J by 0 bases, leaving 9 bases between them. In DNA form, the CDR3 reads TGTGCCTGGGGGAGACCAAGCACAGATACGCAGTATTTT. It encodes CAWGRPSTDTQYF.

V is TRBV5-1 and J is TRBJ2-1, with 11 bases lining up with TRBD2. Germline V gene sequence: CDR1 SGHRS, CDR2 YFSETQ. With V trimmed by 2 bases and J by 7 bases, 5 bases remained unmatched. The CDR3 is 15 amino acids. DNA for the CDR3: TGCGCCAGCAGCTTACTAGCGGGAGAATTGAATGAGCAGTTCTTC. It yields the protein CASSLLAGELNEQFF. The full variable domain, its missing parts supplied by reference TRBV5-1 and TRBJ2-1, is KAGVTQTPRYLIKTRGQQVTLSCSPISGHRSVSWYQQTPGQGLQFLFEYFSETQRNKGNFPGRFSGRQFSNSRSEMNVSTLELGDSALYLCASSLLAGELNEQFFGPGTRLTVL.

This clone was counted once. The rearrangement joins TRBV9 to TRBJ2-1; the match to TRBD1 covers 8 bases. The CDR3 consists of 16 residues. J lost 4 bases, V lost 4 bases, and 10 bases had no gene match. Germline V CDR1 and CDR2: SGDLS, YYNGEE. CDR3 sequence reads: CASSSLGQAAYNEQFF. CDR3 nucleotides: TGTGCCAGCAGCAGTCTGGGACAGGCGGCTTACAATGAGCAGTTCTTC.

In nucleotides, the CDR3 is TGTGCCTGGAGGACAGGGTTGATACAGATGCGCGGGACTGAAGCTTTCTTT. Translated, it gives CAWRTGLIQMRGTEAFF. The chain joins TRBV30 to TRBJ1-1, with 7 bases aligning to TRBD1. The CDR3 spans 17 residues. The junction had 18 bases not matched to a gene; V was cut back by 3 bases and J by 5 bases. Germline CDR1 reads GTSNPN; CDR2 reads SVGIG (reference sequence).

This clone turned up a few times. This chain connects TRBV7-3 to TRBJ2-3; D is possibly TRBD1 (6 bases). V lost 1 base, J lost 2 bases, and 19 bases lay in between. CDR1 is SGHTA and CDR2 is FQGTGA in the germline V gene. The CDR3 runs to 18 residues. As DNA, the CDR3 is TGTGCCAGCAGCTTAAGGAGTTGGGCAGGGGCGACCACAGATACGCAGTATTTT. Translating it yields CASSLRSWAGATTDTQYF.

This clone was found a few times. The chain is built from TRBV11-2 and TRBJ2-5, with a tentative D call TRBD1 (5 bases). The V gene's germline CDR1 is SGHAT and CDR2 FQNNGV. There are 15 residues in the CDR3. Trimming pared 3 bases from V and 2 bases from J, leaving 13 bases between. The CDR3 coding sequence is TGTGCCAGCAGCTTGTATCTGCGACAGCAAGAGACCCAGTACTTC. This codes for CASSLYLRQQETQYF.

The chain links TRBV6-5 to TRBJ1-2; 11 bases fit TRBD1. Looked up from germline, CDR1 is MNHEY and CDR2 is SVGAGI. Losses at the gene ends were 7 bases for V and 5 bases for J; bases not matched to a gene: 9. This CDR3 spans 15 amino acids. CDR3 coding DNA: TGTGCCAGCACCTCGGGGGACAGGGGGTATTATGGCTACACCTTC. It translates to CASTSGDRGYYGYTF.